The 30 T cell receptor beta chains below were found in one sample sequenced in a study of OX40 agonist ivuxolimab in advanced cancers. The protocol was immunoSEQ multiplex PCR, while the TCRdb copy is restricted to in-frame clones and leaves out a portion. Of tens of thousands of clones detected, about 89% appear once; the ten largest clones hold approximately 45%. The material was CD4+ or CD8+ T cells sorted from blood, obtained in a trial of the OX40 agonist ivuxolimab. These receptors came from an adult with an advanced solid tumor such as melanoma, head and neck, liver or kidney cancer.

The chain recombines TRBV9 with TRBJ1-2, with D possibly matching TRBD1 (5 bases). The CDR3 consists of 14 residues. Germline-derived CDR1 and CDR2 are SGDLS and YYNGEE. The ends were cut back, 6 bases at V and 6 bases at J, with 18 bases in the middle. CDR3 sequence: CASNPLGEINGYTF. CDR3 bases: TGTGCCAGCAACCCTCTGGGGGAGATTAATGGCTACACCTTC.

The rearrangement links TRBV27 to TRBJ2-5; perhaps TRBD2 as D (6 bases). V was pared by 1 base and J by 5 bases, with 17 bases between. The germline V gene encodes CDR1 MNHEY and CDR2 SMNVEV (reference sequence). The CDR3 consists of 16 residues. The CDR3 region has the DNA TGTGCCAGCAGTTTATTGGCCCCGGGTGGAGGGGAGACCCAGTACTTC. This encodes CASSLLAPGGGETQYF.

The chain recombines TRBV7-9 with TRBJ1-2, with TRBD1 identical over 11 bases. Germline V gene sequence: CDR1 SEHNR, CDR2 FQNEAQ (reference sequence). Trimming took 5 bases from V and 2 from J; bases not matched to a gene: 7. The CDR3 runs 16 residues. This CDR3 reads CASSIGTGGRNYGYTF. As DNA, the CDR3 is TGTGCCAGCAGCATAGGGACAGGGGGAAGAAACTATGGCTACACCTTC.

This chain uses TRBV7-3 with TRBJ1-6, with D maybe TRBD1 (5 bases). The V and J ends lost 5 bases and 5 bases respectively, with 10 bases between them. There are 14 residues in the CDR3. Looked up from germline, CDR1 is SGHTA and CDR2 is FQGTGA. This CDR3 is CASSLGQDNSPLHF. Here the CDR3 DNA reads TGTGCCAGCAGCCTGGGGCAGGATAATTCACCCCTCCACTTT.

This chain joins TRBV27 and TRBJ2-1; D is perhaps TRBD1 (5 bases). V was shortened by 3 bases and J by 0 bases, with 9 bases between the two germline ends. Germline V gene data show CDR1 as MNHEY and CDR2 as SMNVEV (reference sequence). CDR3 length: 15 residues. CDR3 coding DNA: TGTGCCAGCAGTTTGGGGCAGGCCTCCTACAATGAGCAGTTCTTC. This encodes CASSLGQASYNEQFF.

The chain couples TRBV9 to TRBJ2-2; no reliable D call. Deletions cut 3 bases from V and 6 bases from J, with 6 bases between. The CDR3 extends over 12 amino acids. Germline assignment: CDR1 SGDLS and CDR2 YYNGEE. CDR3 nucleotide sequence: TGTGCCAGCAGCGAGGGTTCCGGGGAGCTGTTTTTT. Protein product: CASSEGSGELFF. The variable domain in full, completed from reference TRBV9 and TRBJ2-2, reads DSGVTQTPKHLITATGQRVTLRCSPRSGDLSVYWYQQSLDQGLQFLIQYYNGEERAKGNILERFSAQQFPDLHSELNLSSLELGDSALYFCASSEGSGELFFGEGSRLTVL.

CDR3 sequence reads: CASSPYGANTGELFF. In DNA, the CDR3 is TGTGCCAGTAGTCCGTACGGGGCGAACACCGGGGAGCTGTTTTTT. This rearrangement joins TRBV19 to TRBJ2-2, with a tentative D call TRBD2 (5 bases). Trimming took off 5 bases at V and 0 bases at J, with 10 bases between the two ends. The CDR3 loop spans 15 amino acids. In germline, CDR1 is LNHDA, CDR2 SQIVND (reference sequence).

This clone has just one count. The V call is TRBV19, the J call TRBJ2-5; D not certain. The CDR3 loop spans 10 amino acids. Trimming left V 10 bases short and J 1 base short, with 4 bases between. CDR1 and CDR2 (germline): LNHDA, SQIVND (reference sequence). CDR3 bases: TGTGCCAACCCCCAAGAGACCCAGTACTTC. Translating it yields CANPQETQYF. Full variable domain (remainder filled in from reference TRBV19 and TRBJ2-5): DGGITQSPKYLFRKEGQNVTLSCEQNLNHDAMYWYRQDPGQGLRLIYYSQIVNDFQKGDIAEGYSVSREKKESFPLTVTSAQKNPTAFYLCANPQETQYFGPGTRLLVL.

The chain joins TRBV29-1 to TRBJ2-7; 12 bases align to TRBD1. J lost 5 bases, V lost 5 bases, and 7 bases had no gene match. The length of the CDR3 is 14 residues. Germline assignment: CDR1 SQVTM and CDR2 ANQGSEA. The CDR3 sequence: CSVPSGTGGHEQYF. Written as DNA, the CDR3 is TGCAGCGTTCCATCCGGGACAGGGGGCCACGAGCAGTACTTC.

The rearrangement uses TRBV2 and TRBJ2-7; D not resolved. Deletions cut 3 bases from V and 3 bases from J, with 9 bases between. Germline CDR1 SNHLY, CDR2 FYNNEI. CDR3 length: 13 residues. The CDR3 is CASSDSISYEQYF. In nucleotides, the CDR3 is TGTGCCAGCAGTGACTCCATTAGCTACGAGCAGTACTTC.

The genes are TRBV6-1 and TRBJ2-5; 8 bases match TRBD2. CDR1 is MNHNS and CDR2 is SASEGT in the germline V gene. The J segment lost 5 bases and the V segment lost 4 bases, leaving 6 bases of the junction unmatched. The CDR3 has 14 residues. The CDR3 nucleotides read TGTGCCAGCAGTGTCGGGGGGGTCGGGGAGACCCAGTACTTC. It is translated as CASSVGGVGETQYF.

CDR3 loop: CASSYTDTQYF. CDR3 sequence (DNA): TGCGCCAGCAGCTACACAGATACGCAGTATTTT. The chain combines TRBV5-1 with TRBJ2-3, with D unclear. Germline V gene lookup returns CDR1 SGHRS and CDR2 YFSETQ. This CDR3 spans 11 amino acids. The V and J ends lost 3 bases and 2 bases respectively, with 1 base between them.

The CDR3 loop reads CASSLGGAVLETQYF. DNA for the CDR3: TGTGCCAGCAGCTTAGGGGGGGCCGTGCTGGAGACCCAGTACTTC. This sequence joins TRBV11-3 and TRBJ2-5; the D call may be TRBD1 or TRBD2 (6 bases each). V lost 1 base and J 5 bases, leaving 14 bases between the germline ends. This CDR3 is 15 amino acids long. The germline gives CDR1 SGHNT, CDR2 YENEEA.

The chain carries TRBV28 and TRBJ1-2; D might be TRBD1 (6 bases). The CDR3 covers 16 residues. Per germline, CDR1 MDHEN and CDR2 SYDVKM. Trimming removed 4 bases from V and 8 bases from J, with 23 bases in between. In nucleotides, the CDR3 is TGTGCCAGCAGTTCCTTCCGCGGTCCCTCGGGGGGCGGCTACACCTTC. Translating it yields CASSSFRGPSGGGYTF.

The gene calls are TRBV7-6 and TRBJ2-1, with D possibly called TRBD1 or TRBD2 (6 bases each). Germline V gene lookup returns CDR1 SGHVS and CDR2 FNYEAQ. The CDR3 has 18 amino acids. With 1 base removed from V and 9 bases from J, the gap between germline ends came to 25 bases. The CDR3, as DNA: TGTGCCAGCAGCTTAGGTGCCCCCGGGCCGGGGGCGGTTTTTGAGCAGTTCTTC. It specifies CASSLGAPGPGAVFEQFF.

The chain links TRBV7-6 to TRBJ2-1; 9 nucleotides line up with TRBD2. Germline values: CDR1 SGHVS, CDR2 FNYEAQ. CDR3 length: 17 residues. The junction had 10 bases not matched to a gene; V was cut back by 5 bases and J by 2 bases. CDR3 bases: TGTGCCAGCAGCCCCGGCGGCCTAGCGGGGCCCTACAATGAGCAGTTCTTC. Translated, it gives CASSPGGLAGPYNEQFF.

The J gene is TRBJ1-6, the V gene TRBV7-2; no definite D call. The CDR3 is 14 residues long. The germline CDR1 and CDR2 sequences are SGHTA and FQGNSA. V was pared by 3 bases and J by 4 bases, with 7 bases between. For the CDR3, the DNA is TGTGCCAGCAGCTTTTTAAATTATAATTCACCCCTCCACTTT. Translated, it gives CASSFLNYNSPLHF. Looking up the rest from reference TRBV7-2 and TRBJ1-6 gives the full variable domain: GAGVSQSPSNKVTEKGKDVELRCDPISGHTALYWYRQSLGQGLEFLIYFQGNSAPDKSGLPSDRFSAERTGGSVSTLTIQRTQQEDSAVYLCASSFLNYNSPLHFGNGTRLTVT.

V and J are TRBV6-6 and TRBJ2-7; either TRBD1 or TRBD2 may supply D (7 bases each). Germline loops: CDR1 MNHNY, CDR2 SVGAGI (reference sequence). CDR3 length equals 11 residues. V shed 8 bases and J shed 8 bases, with 13 bases lying between them. CDR3 region: CASAGGAQQYF. CDR3 coding DNA: TGTGCCAGCGCAGGGGGGGCCCAGCAGTACTTC.

The CDR3: CASAIEGLAKNIQYF. The CDR3 DNA sequence: TGTGCCAGCGCTATAGAGGGATTAGCCAAAAACATTCAGTACTTC. This chain joins TRBV21-1 and TRBJ2-4; the table gives TRBD2 as D, unverified against the DNA. TRBV21-1 is reported as a pseudogene. The CDR3 loop spans 15 amino acids.

The chain joins TRBV29-1 to TRBJ1-4, with D unclear. CDR1 SQVTM and CDR2 ANQGSEA come from the germline V gene. V was shortened by 3 bases and J by 5 bases, with 13 bases between the two germline ends. This CDR3 spans 14 amino acids. The CDR3 DNA follows: TGCAGCGTTGAGTGGTGGCATAAGAATGAAAAACTGTTTTTT. As protein: CSVEWWHKNEKLFF.

The V and J genes are TRBV19 and TRBJ1-2, with no clear D. CDR3 length: 13 amino acids. CDR1 is LNHDA, CDR2 SQIVND, per germline (reference sequence). The ends were cut back, 7 bases at V and 0 bases at J, with 9 bases in the middle. The CDR3 region has the DNA TGTGCCAGTATTGACGGAGCTAACTATGGCTACACCTTC. This translates into CASIDGANYGYTF.

Only a few counts were recorded for this clone. The chain has TRBV4-3 and TRBJ1-2; no clear D. The germline V gene encodes CDR1 LGHNA and CDR2 YSLEER. This CDR3 contains 13 residues. Deletions cut 0 bases from V and 3 bases from J, with 5 bases between. The CDR3 protein is CASSQERDYGYTF. The CDR3 nucleotides are TGCGCCAGCAGCCAAGAAAGGGACTATGGCTACACCTTC.

The gene calls are TRBV27 and TRBJ1-2; tentatively, D is TRBD1 (5 bases). CDR3 length: 12 amino acids. Trimming took 6 bases from V and 8 from J, leaving 13 bases between them. The germline V gene encodes CDR1 MNHEY and CDR2 SMNVEV (reference sequence). Here the CDR3 DNA reads TGTGCCAGCAGCGGTTCCTGGGGGGGCTACACCTTC. Translated, it gives CASSGSWGGYTF.

This chain links TRBV27 with TRBJ2-3, with 7 bases lining up with TRBD2. Germline V gives CDR1 MNHEY, CDR2 SMNVEV (reference sequence). This CDR3 is 17 amino acids long. With 1 base clipped from V and 6 bases from J, the junction kept 13 bases outside the gene matches. CDR3 residues: CASSLLGRAGTGDTQYF. The CDR3 nucleotides are TGTGCCAGCAGTTTATTGGGCCGAGCGGGGACGGGGGATACGCAGTATTTT.

In DNA, the CDR3 is TGCGCCAGCAGCTCCCTAATCAAGGGGGATCAAGAGACCCAGTACTTC. Its protein product is CASSSLIKGDQETQYF. The J gene is TRBJ2-5, the V gene TRBV4-1, with a possible D match to TRBD1 (6 bases). The length of the CDR3 is 16 residues. Germline lookup yields CDR1 MGHRA and CDR2 YSYEKL. Trimming took off 5 bases at V and 2 bases at J, with 18 bases between the two ends.

This chain links TRBV28 with TRBJ2-3; D not resolved. The CDR3 contains 15 residues. V gave up 7 bases and J gave up 0 bases, with 14 bases separating them. CDR1 is MDHEN, CDR2 SYDVKM, per germline. Here the CDR3 reads CASTGRDASTDTQYF. The CDR3 DNA is TGTGCCAGCACCGGTCGTGACGCGAGCACAGATACGCAGTATTTT.

The chain carries TRBV7-2 and TRBJ2-1; 13 bases fit TRBD2. CDR3 size: 17 residues. Unmatched junction bases numbered 10, after V lost 4 bases and J lost 7 bases. Germline CDR1 and CDR2: SGHTA and FQGNSA. Here the CDR3 reads CASSSLTSGGLGNEQFF. The CDR3 region has the DNA TGTGCCAGCAGCTCCCTGACTAGCGGGGGGCTTGGGAATGAGCAGTTCTTC.

The chain has TRBV4-2 and TRBJ1-2; tentatively, D is TRBD1 (5 bases). V was trimmed by 2 bases and J by 6 bases, leaving 7 bases between them. In germline, CDR1 is LGHNA, CDR2 YNFKEQ. The CDR3 consists of 12 residues. The CDR3 DNA reads as TGTGCCAGCAGCCAACTGACAGATGGCTACACCTTC. This gives the protein CASSQLTDGYTF.

The chain is built from TRBV14 and TRBJ2-5; TRBD2 aligns across 15 bases. Germline V gene lookup returns CDR1 SGHDN and CDR2 FVKESK. The ends lost 3 bases at V and 5 bases at J; junction bases unmatched: 4. CDR3 size: 16 residues. The CDR3 sequence: CASSHPGLAGGETQYF. The CDR3 DNA reads TGTGCCAGCAGCCACCCAGGACTAGCGGGGGGGGAGACCCAGTACTTC.

The chain joins TRBV5-6 to TRBJ2-1; 11 bases are shared with TRBD1. The CDR3 runs 14 residues. Germline V gives CDR1 SGHDT, CDR2 YYEEEE. Losses at the gene ends were 4 bases for V and 9 bases for J; bases not matched to a gene: 6. CDR3 nucleotide sequence: TGTGCCAGCAGCCTGGACAGGGGGCAGGGTGAGCAGTTCTTC. Amino acids: CASSLDRGQGEQFF.